These T cell receptor beta chains were read from a single sample in a study of cytomegalovirus exposure and HLA in healthy donors. The assay was immunoSEQ multiplex PCR, and TCRdb's table has in-frame clones only and misses some. The sample holds approximately 130,000 clones; 77% are singletons and the top ten take 1.3% to 1.5%. Sample: PBMCs. The receptors shown here come from a middle-aged woman in good health and CMV-seronegative. CDR3s include the opening cysteine and the closing phenylalanine or tryptophan. D genes are given only for firm matches. Clone sizes are given selectively: once, few, many, or a class where the clone is expanded.

J gene,D gene,clone size,V gene,CDR3 protein,CDR3 DNA
TRBJ2-5,TRBD1,-,TRBV5-1,CASSSQGAEETQYF,TGCGCCAGCAGCTCACAGGGGGCCGAAGAGACCCAGTACTTC
TRBJ1-2,-,-,TRBV7-6,CASSLGRGNYGYTF,TGTGCCAGCAGCTTAGGAAGGGGGAACTATGGCTACACCTTC
TRBJ2-5,-,-,TRBV25-1,CASRLGGQETQYF,TGTGCCAGCAGATTGGGGGGCCAAGAGACCCAGTACTTC
TRBJ1-1,-,few,TRBV4-3,CASSQTGNTEAFF,TGCGCCAGCAGCCAAACAGGGAACACTGAAGCTTTCTTT
TRBJ2-1,TRBD2,few,TRBV4-1,CASSQGRGLAGGQYNEQFF,TGCGCCAGCAGCCAAGGCCGCGGACTAGCGGGGGGGCAATACAATGAGCAGTTCTTC
TRBJ1-1,-,-,TRBV5-1,CASRDQGNTEAFF,TGCGCCAGCAGAGATCAGGGTAACACTGAAGCTTTCTTT
TRBJ2-7,TRBD1,-,TRBV6-5,CASSSTGKSYEQYF,TGTGCCAGCAGTTCGACAGGGAAGTCCTACGAGCAGTACTTC
TRBJ1-2,-,-,TRBV20-1,CSAREAYGYTF,TGCAGTGCTAGAGAAGCTTATGGCTACACCTTC
TRBJ2-7,-,-,TRBV2,CASSEPLYEQYF,TGTGCCAGCAGTGAACCGCTGTACGAGCAGTACTTC
TRBJ2-7,TRBD1,-,TRBV7-9,CASSLGGQGGEQYF,TGTGCCAGCAGCTTAGGGGGACAGGGCGGAGAGCAGTACTTC
TRBJ1-4,-,few,TRBV9,CASSAFPGVTNEKLFF,TGTGCCAGCAGCGCCTTCCCCGGTGTGACTAATGAAAAACTGTTTTTT
TRBJ2-7,TRBD2,-,TRBV27,CASRTSVVAGTSVGEQYF,TGTGCCAGCAGGACCTCAGTGGTAGCGGGGACTTCAGTGGGCGAGCAGTACTTC
TRBJ2-1,-,-,TRBV10-1,CASSRDTGSYNEQFF,TGCGCCAGCAGCCGGGACACAGGCTCCTACAATGAGCAGTTCTTC
TRBJ2-3,-,-,TRBV4-3,CASSQEFLLSVDTQYF,TGCGCCAGCAGCCAAGAGTTCCTACTATCGGTAGATACGCAGTATTTT
TRBJ2-3,-,-,TRBV30,CAWSVSRAGDTQYF,TGTGCCTGGAGTGTGTCCAGGGCCGGAGATACGCAGTATTTT
TRBJ1-2,TRBD1,once,TRBV7-9,CASSLGQGAYGYTF,TGTGCCAGCAGCCTGGGACAGGGAGCCTATGGCTACACCTTC
TRBJ2-6,TRBD1,-,TRBV2,CASSVQGWGANVLTF,TGTGCCAGCAGTGTACAGGGGTGGGGGGCCAACGTCCTGACTTTC
TRBJ2-7,-,-,TRBV2,CASSERSAAWSSYEQYF,TGTGCCAGCAGTGAACGGAGTGCAGCCTGGTCCTCCTACGAGCAGTACTTC
TRBJ2-7,TRBD1,once,TRBV4-3,CASSQDPDRGLYEQYF,TGCGCCAGCAGCCAAGACCCGGACAGGGGGCTCTACGAGCAGTACTTC
TRBJ2-7,-,-,TRBV13,CASSLDEYPYEQYF,TGTGCCAGCAGCTTAGATGAGTACCCCTACGAGCAGTACTTC
TRBJ2-2,-,few,TRBV7-9,CASSLQGYGELFF,TGTGCCAGCAGCTTGCAGGGGTACGGGGAGCTGTTTTTT
TRBJ1-1,TRBD1,-,TRBV18,CASSLSGTENTEAFF,TGTGCCAGCTCACTCTCCGGGACAGAGAACACTGAAGCTTTCTTT
TRBJ2-1,-,few,TRBV5-4,CASSRTFGRNEQFF,TGTGCCAGCAGCCGGACTTTCGGAAGGAATGAGCAGTTCTTC
TRBJ1-5,-,few,TRBV20-1,CSARDRQPQHF,TGCAGTGCTAGAGATCGTCAGCCCCAGCATTTT
TRBJ2-1,-,once,TRBV27,CASSSGESGYNEQFF,TGTGCCAGCAGTTCCGGTGAGTCGGGCTACAATGAGCAGTTCTTC
TRBJ2-7,-,once,TRBV6-5,CASSGTKSKQYF,TGTGCCAGCAGTGGCACGAAAAGTAAGCAGTACTTC
TRBJ2-7,TRBD1,-,TRBV2,CASSLNRGPYEQYF,TGTGCCAGCAGTTTAAACAGGGGGCCCTACGAGCAGTACTTC
TRBJ1-4,TRBD1,-,TRBV7-9,CASSLVVTGDGLNEKLFF,TGTGCCAGCAGCTTAGTGGTCACAGGGGACGGCCTTAATGAAAAACTGTTTTTT
TRBJ1-2,TRBD1,-,TRBV28,CASRLTGTGYGYTF,TGTGCCAGCAGATTGACAGGGACGGGATATGGCTACACCTTC
TRBJ1-2,TRBD1,-,TRBV9,CASSVEGQGYGYTF,TGTGCCAGCAGCGTAGAAGGACAGGGCTATGGCTACACCTTC
TRBJ1-2,-,few,TRBV6-1,CASSDQGIGGYTF,TGTGCCAGCAGTGATCAGGGGATCGGGGGCTACACCTTC
TRBJ1-5,-,-,TRBV4-3,CASSQEGGSNQPQHF,TGCGCCAGCAGCCAAGAAGGGGGAAGCAATCAGCCCCAGCATTTT
TRBJ2-2,-,-,TRBV7-6,CASSLLTGRGELFF,TGTGCCAGCAGCTTATTAACAGGTCGAGGGGAGCTGTTTTTT